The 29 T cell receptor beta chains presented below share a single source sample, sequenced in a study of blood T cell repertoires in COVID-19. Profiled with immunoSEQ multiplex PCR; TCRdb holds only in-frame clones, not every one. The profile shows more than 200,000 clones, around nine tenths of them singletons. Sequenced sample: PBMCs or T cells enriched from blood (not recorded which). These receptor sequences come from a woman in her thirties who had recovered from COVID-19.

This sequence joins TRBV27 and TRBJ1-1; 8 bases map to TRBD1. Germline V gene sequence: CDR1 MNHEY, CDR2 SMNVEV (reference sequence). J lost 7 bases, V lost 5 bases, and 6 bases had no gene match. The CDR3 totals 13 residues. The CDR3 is CASSLGTGLEAFF. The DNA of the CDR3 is TGTGCCAGCAGTCTTGGGACAGGCCTTGAAGCTTTCTTT.

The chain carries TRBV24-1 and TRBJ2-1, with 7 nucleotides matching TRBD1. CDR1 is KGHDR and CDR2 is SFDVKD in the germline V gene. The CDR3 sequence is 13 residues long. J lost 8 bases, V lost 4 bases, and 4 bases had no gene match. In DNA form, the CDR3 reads TGTGCCACCAGTGAGAACAGGGGCGATGAGCAGTTCTTC. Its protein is CATSENRGDEQFF.

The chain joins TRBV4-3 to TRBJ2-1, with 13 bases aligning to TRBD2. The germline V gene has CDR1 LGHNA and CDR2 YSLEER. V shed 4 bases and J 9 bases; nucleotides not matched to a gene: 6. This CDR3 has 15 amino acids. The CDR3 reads CASSRGTSGTGEQFF. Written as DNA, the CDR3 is TGCGCCAGCAGCCGCGGGACTAGCGGGACTGGTGAGCAGTTCTTC.

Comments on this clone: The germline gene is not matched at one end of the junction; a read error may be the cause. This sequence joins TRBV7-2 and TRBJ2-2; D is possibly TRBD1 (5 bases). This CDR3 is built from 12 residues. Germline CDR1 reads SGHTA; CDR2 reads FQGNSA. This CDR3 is CASAPRLGALFF. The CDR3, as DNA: TGTGCCAGCGCCCCCCGCCTAGGGGCGCTGTTTTTT. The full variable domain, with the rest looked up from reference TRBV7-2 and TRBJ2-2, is GAGVSQSPSNKVTEKGKDVELRCDPISGHTALYWYRQSLGQGLEFLIYFQGNSAPDKSGLPSDRFSAERTGGSVSTLTIQRTQQEDSAVYLCASAPRLGALFFGEGSRLTVL.

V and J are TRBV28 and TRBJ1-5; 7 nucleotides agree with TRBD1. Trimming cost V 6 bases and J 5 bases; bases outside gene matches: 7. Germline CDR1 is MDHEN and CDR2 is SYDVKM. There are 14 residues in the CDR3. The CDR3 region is CASRRQGEHQPQHF. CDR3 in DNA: TGTGCCAGCAGGCGACAGGGTGAACATCAGCCCCAGCATTTT. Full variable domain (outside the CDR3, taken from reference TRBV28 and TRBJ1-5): DVKVTQSSRYLVKRTGEKVFLECVQDMDHENMFWYRQDPGLGLRLIYFSYDVKMKEKGDIPEGYSVSREKKERFSLILESASTNQTSMYLCASRRQGEHQPQHFGDGTRLSIL.

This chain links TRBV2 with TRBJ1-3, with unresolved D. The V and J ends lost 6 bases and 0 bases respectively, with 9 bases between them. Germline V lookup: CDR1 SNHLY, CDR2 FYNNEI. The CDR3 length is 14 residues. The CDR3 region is CASSQEYSGNTIYF. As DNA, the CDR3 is TGTGCCAGCAGCCAGGAATACTCTGGAAACACCATATATTTT.

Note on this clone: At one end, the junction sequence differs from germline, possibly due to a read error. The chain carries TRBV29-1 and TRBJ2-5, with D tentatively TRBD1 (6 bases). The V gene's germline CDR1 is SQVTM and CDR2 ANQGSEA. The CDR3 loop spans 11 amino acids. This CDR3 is CSVEELGHRNF. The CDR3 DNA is TGCAGCGTTGAAGAGCTGGGACACCGAAACTTC. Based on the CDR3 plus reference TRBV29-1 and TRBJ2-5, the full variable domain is SAVISQKPSRDICQRGTSLTIQCQVDSQVTMMFWYRQQPGQSLTLIATANQGSEATYESGFVIDKFPISRPNLTFSTLTVSNMSPEDSSIYLCSVEELGHRNFGPGTRLLVL.

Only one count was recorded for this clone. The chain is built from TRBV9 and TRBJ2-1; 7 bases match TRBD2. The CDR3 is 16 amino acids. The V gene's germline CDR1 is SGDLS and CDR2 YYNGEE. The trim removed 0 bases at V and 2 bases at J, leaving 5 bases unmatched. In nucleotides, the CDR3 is TGTGCCAGCAGCGTAGAGGTGGGAGGGCCCTACAATGAGCAGTTCTTC. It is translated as CASSVEVGGPYNEQFF.

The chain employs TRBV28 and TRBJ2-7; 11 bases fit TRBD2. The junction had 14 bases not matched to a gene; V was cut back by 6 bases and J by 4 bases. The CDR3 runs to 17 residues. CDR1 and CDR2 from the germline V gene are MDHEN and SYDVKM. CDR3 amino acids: CASSRDGASGRKYEQYF. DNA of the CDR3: TGTGCCAGCAGCCGTGATGGGGCTAGCGGGAGGAAATACGAGCAGTACTTC.

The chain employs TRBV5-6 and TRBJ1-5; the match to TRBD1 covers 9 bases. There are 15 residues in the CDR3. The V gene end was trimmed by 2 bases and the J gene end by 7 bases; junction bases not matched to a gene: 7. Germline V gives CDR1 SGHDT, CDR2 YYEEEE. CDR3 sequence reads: CASSFAGTGKQPQHF. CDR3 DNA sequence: TGTGCCAGCAGCTTCGCTGGGACAGGGAAACAGCCCCAGCATTTT.

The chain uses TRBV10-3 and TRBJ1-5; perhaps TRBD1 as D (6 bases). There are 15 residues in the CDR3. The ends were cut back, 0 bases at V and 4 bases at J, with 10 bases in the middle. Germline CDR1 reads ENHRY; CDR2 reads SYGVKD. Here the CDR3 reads CAISESRTENQPQHF. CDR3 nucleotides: TGTGCCATCAGTGAGTCCCGGACAGAGAATCAGCCCCAGCATTTT.

The CDR3 DNA reads TGTGCCAGCAGCCGTGAGCGGGGCTACAATGAGCAGTTCTTC. Amino acids: CASSRERGYNEQFF. The J gene is TRBJ2-1, the V gene TRBV4-2; 7 bases fit TRBD2. Trimming cost V 4 bases and J 3 bases; bases outside gene matches: 3. Germline V CDR1 and CDR2: LGHNA, YNFKEQ. The CDR3 loop spans 14 amino acids.

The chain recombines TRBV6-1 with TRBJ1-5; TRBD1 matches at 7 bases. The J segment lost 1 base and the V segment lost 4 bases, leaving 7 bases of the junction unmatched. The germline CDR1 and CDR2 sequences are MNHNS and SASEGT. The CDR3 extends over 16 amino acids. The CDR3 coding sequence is TGTGCCAGCAGTGCCCGAACAGGGGCGAGCAATCAGCCCCAGCATTTT. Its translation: CASSARTGASNQPQHF.

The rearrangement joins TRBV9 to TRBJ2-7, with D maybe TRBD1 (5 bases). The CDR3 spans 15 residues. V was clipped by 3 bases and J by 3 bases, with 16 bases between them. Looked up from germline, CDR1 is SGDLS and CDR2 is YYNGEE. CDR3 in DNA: TGTGCCAGCAGCGCAGAAGACAGCCATTACTACGAGCAGTACTTC. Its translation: CASSAEDSHYYEQYF.

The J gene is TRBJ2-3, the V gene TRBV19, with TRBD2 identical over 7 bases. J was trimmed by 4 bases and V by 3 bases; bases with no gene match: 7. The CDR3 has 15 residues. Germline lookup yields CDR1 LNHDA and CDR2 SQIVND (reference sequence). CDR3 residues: CASSIAGVGADTQYF. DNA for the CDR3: TGTGCCAGTAGTATTGCGGGAGTCGGCGCAGATACGCAGTATTTT. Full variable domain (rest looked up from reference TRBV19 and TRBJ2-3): DGGITQSPKYLFRKEGQNVTLSCEQNLNHDAMYWYRQDPGQGLRLIYYSQIVNDFQKGDIAEGYSVSREKKESFPLTVTSAQKNPTAFYLCASSIAGVGADTQYFGPGTRLTVL.

The CDR3 DNA reads as TGTGCCAGCAGAGCGGACAGGGATAACTATGGCTACACCTTC. It is translated as CASRADRDNYGYTF. The rearrangement uses TRBV25-1 and TRBJ1-2; TRBD1 agrees at 8 bases. CDR1 and CDR2 (germline): MGHDK, SYGVNS. This CDR3 is built from 14 residues. The V segment lost 6 bases and the J segment 1 base; nucleotides outside the gene matches: 4.

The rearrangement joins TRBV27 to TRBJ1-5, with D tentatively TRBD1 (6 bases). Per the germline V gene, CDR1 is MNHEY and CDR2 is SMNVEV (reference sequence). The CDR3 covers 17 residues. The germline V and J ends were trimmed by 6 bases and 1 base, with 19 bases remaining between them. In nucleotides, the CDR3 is TGTGCCAGCAGACCCTTAGCGGGGGGCGAGAGCAATCAGCCCCAGCATTTT. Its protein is CASRPLAGGESNQPQHF.

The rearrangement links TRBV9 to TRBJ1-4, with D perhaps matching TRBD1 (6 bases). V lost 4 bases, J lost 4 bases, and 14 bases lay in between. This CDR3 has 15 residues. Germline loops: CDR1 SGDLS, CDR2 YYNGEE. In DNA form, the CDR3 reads TGTGCCAGCAGCTTCAGGGACACCGGTAATGAAAAACTGTTTTTT. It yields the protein CASSFRDTGNEKLFF.

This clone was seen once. CDR3 nucleotides: TGTGCCAGCAGTCGAGGGACAGGGGAAAAACTGTTTTTT. It codes for CASSRGTGEKLFF. The rearrangement links TRBV27 to TRBJ1-4; 9 bases match TRBD1. Germline CDR1 and CDR2: MNHEY and SMNVEV (reference sequence). Trimming took 5 bases from V and 8 from J; bases not matched to a gene: 3. This CDR3 is built from 13 residues.

The CDR3 is CASSTRQGPNSPLHF. As DNA, the CDR3 is TGTGCCAGCAGTACCCGACAGGGGCCAAATTCACCCCTCCACTTT. V is TRBV28 and J is TRBJ1-6, with 8 bases fitting TRBD1. This CDR3 has 15 amino acids. Trimming at V came to 5 bases and at J to 7 bases, leaving 7 bases not matched to a gene. Germline loops: CDR1 MDHEN, CDR2 SYDVKM.

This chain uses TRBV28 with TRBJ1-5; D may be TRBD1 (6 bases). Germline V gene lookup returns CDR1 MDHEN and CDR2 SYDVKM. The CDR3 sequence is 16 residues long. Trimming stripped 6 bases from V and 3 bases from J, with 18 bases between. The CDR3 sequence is CASSVNKGGPNQPQHF. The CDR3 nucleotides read TGTGCCAGCAGCGTTAATAAGGGGGGGCCCAATCAGCCCCAGCATTTT.

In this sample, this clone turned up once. In nucleotides, the CDR3 is TGTGCCAGTAGCCTACAGGGGGACGGAAACACCATATATTTT. It codes for CASSLQGDGNTIYF. V usage is TRBV19 and J usage is TRBJ1-3, with TRBD1 matching over 8 bases. Germline V gives CDR1 LNHDA, CDR2 SQIVND (reference sequence). The trim removed 6 bases at V and 4 bases at J, leaving 5 bases unmatched. CDR3 length: 14 amino acids.

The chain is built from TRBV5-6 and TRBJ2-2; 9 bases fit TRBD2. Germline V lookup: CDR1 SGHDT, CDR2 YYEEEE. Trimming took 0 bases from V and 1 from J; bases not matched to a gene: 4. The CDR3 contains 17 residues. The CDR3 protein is CASSLALTSGNTGELFF. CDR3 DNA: TGTGCCAGCAGCTTGGCACTGACTAGCGGGAACACCGGGGAGCTGTTTTTT.

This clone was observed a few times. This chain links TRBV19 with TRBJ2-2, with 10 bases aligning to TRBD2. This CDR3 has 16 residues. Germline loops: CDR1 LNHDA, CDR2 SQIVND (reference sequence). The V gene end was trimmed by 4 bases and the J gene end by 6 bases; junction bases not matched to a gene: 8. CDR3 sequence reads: CASSTSGRAYAGELFF. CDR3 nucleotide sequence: TGTGCCAGTAGTACGAGCGGGAGGGCCTATGCCGGGGAGCTGTTTTTT.

The CDR3 reads CASRGTGGPINTGELFF. In DNA form, the CDR3 reads TGTGCCAGCAGGGGGACAGGGGGCCCGATAAACACCGGGGAGCTGTTTTTT. The genes are TRBV9 and TRBJ2-2; 12 bases align to TRBD1. Germline CDR1 SGDLS, CDR2 YYNGEE. With V trimmed by 5 bases and J by 2 bases, 7 bases remained unmatched. The CDR3 is 17 residues long.

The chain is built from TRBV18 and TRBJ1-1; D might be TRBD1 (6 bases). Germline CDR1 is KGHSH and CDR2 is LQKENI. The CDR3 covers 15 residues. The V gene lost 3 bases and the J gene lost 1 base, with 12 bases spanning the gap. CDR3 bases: TGTGCCAGCTCACCTCAGACAGGTTCGAACACTGAAGCTTTCTTT. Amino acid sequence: CASSPQTGSNTEAFF.

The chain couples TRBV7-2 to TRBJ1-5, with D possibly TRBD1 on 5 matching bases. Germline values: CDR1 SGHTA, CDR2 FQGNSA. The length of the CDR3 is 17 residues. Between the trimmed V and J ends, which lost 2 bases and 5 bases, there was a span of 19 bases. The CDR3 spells CASSLRWGLYGDQPQHF. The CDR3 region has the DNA TGTGCCAGCAGCTTAAGGTGGGGACTCTACGGCGATCAGCCCCAGCATTTT.

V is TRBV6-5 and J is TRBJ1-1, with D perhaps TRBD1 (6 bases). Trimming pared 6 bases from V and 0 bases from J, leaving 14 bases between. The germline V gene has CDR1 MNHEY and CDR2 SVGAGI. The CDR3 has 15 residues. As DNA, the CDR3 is TGTGCCAGCAGATCACAGGGCTTGCTGAACACTGAAGCTTTCTTT. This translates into CASRSQGLLNTEAFF.

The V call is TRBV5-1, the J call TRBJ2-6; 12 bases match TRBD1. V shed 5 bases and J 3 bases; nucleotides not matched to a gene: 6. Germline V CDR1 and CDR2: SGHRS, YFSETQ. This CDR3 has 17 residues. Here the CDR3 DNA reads TGCGCCAGCAGACCGGGACAGGGGGCAATTGGGGCCAACGTCCTGACTTTC. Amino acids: CASRPGQGAIGANVLTF.